A selection of T cell receptor beta chains follows, all from one sample in a study of STAT5B mutations in CD4+ large granular lymphocyte leukemia. The method was immunoSEQ multiplex PCR; TCRdb's version includes in-frame clones alone and lacks a portion of them. The sample consists of around 31,000 clones, about 70% of them appearing once. The sample comprised CD4+ T cells from blood buffy coats. These TCRs come from a human donor in good health. The CDR3 runs from the conserved cysteine through the conserved F or W. D genes are given only for firm matches. Only part of the rows carry a size: once, few, many, or a class if the clone is expanded.

CDR3: CASLRGPQETQYF
DNA: TGTGCCAGTCTGCGCGGCCCCCAAGAGACCCAGTACTTC
size: once
D: .
V: TRBV11-2
J: TRBJ2-5

CDR3: CAWRVRARGYTEAFF
DNA: TGTGCCTGGAGAGTCCGAGCCAGGGGTTACACTGAAGCTTTCTTT
size: few
D: .
V: TRBV30
J: TRBJ1-1

CDR3: CASSFRTGNYNEQFF
DNA: TGTGCTAGCAGCTTTAGGACAGGAAACTACAATGAGCAGTTCTTC
size: .
D: TRBD1
V: TRBV7-7
J: TRBJ2-1

CDR3: CASSQGGVSYNEQFF
DNA: TGCGCCAGCAGCCAAGGCGGGGTTTCCTACAATGAGCAGTTCTTC
size: .
D: .
V: TRBV4-1
J: TRBJ2-1

CDR3: CASSLEANEQFF
DNA: TGCGCCAGCAGCTTGGAGGCCAATGAGCAGTTCTTC
size: .
D: .
V: TRBV5-1
J: TRBJ2-1

CDR3: CASSLGRGNTEAFF
DNA: TGTGCCAGCAGCCTAGGCCGAGGGAACACTGAAGCTTTCTTT
size: .
D: .
V: TRBV11-3
J: TRBJ1-1

CDR3: CASSLGGSTNEKLFF
DNA: TGCGCCAGCAGCTTGGGAGGGTCAACTAATGAAAAACTGTTTTTT
size: few
D: .
V: TRBV5-1
J: TRBJ1-4

CDR3: CASSVAPSQGYGYTF
DNA: TGTGCCAGCAGCGTAGCCCCATCACAGGGCTATGGCTACACCTTC
size: .
D: .
V: TRBV9
J: TRBJ1-2

CDR3: CASTPGVSKGETQYF
DNA: TGCGCCAGCACCCCGGGCGTCTCTAAGGGGGAGACCCAGTACTTC
size: .
D: .
V: TRBV5-1
J: TRBJ2-5

CDR3: CASSLVVGGFDGYTF
DNA: TGCGCCAGCAGCTTGGTTGTTGGGGGTTTCGATGGCTACACCTTC
size: .
D: .
V: TRBV5-1
J: TRBJ1-2

CDR3: CASSVNRKDIAGYTF
DNA: TGTGCCAGCAGCGTAAACCGAAAAGACATAGCTGGCTACACCTTC
size: .
D: .
V: TRBV9
J: TRBJ1-2

CDR3: CASSQGLGHPPFYEQYF
DNA: TGCGCCAGCAGCCAAGGTCTGGGGCATCCCCCTTTCTACGAGCAGTACTTC
size: .
D: .
V: TRBV4-3
J: TRBJ2-7

CDR3: CASSPGQGATEAFF
DNA: TGTGCCAGCAGCCCCGGGCAGGGGGCAACTGAAGCTTTCTTT
size: .
D: TRBD1
V: TRBV7-6
J: TRBJ1-1

CDR3: CASSRGDSPGETQYF
DNA: TGTGCCAGCAGCAGAGGGGACAGTCCTGGAGAGACCCAGTACTTC
size: .
D: TRBD1
V: TRBV6-1
J: TRBJ2-5

CDR3: CASSLVEETQYF
DNA: TGCGCCAGCAGCTTGGTAGAGGAGACCCAGTACTTC
size: .
D: .
V: TRBV5-1
J: TRBJ2-5

CDR3: CASSSDGQGYGNTIYF
DNA: TGTGCCAGCAGCTCCGACGGGCAGGGGTACGGAAACACCATATATTTT
size: few
D: .
V: TRBV5-4
J: TRBJ1-3

CDR3: CASSLTGRARGYTF
DNA: TGTGCCAGCAGCCTGACAGGGAGAGCGCGGGGCTACACCTTC
size: .
D: TRBD1
V: TRBV5-8
J: TRBJ1-2

CDR3: CASSLESADTQYF
DNA: TGTGCCAGCAGCTTGGAGTCCGCGGATACGCAGTATTTT
size: .
D: .
V: TRBV5-4
J: TRBJ2-3

CDR3: CASSVAAAGGPFSYNEQFF
DNA: TGTGCCAGCAGCGTAGCTGCGGCGGGGGGGCCTTTCTCCTACAATGAGCAGTTCTTC
size: .
D: TRBD2
V: TRBV9
J: TRBJ2-1

CDR3: CASRTRGASGETQYF
DNA: TGTGCCAGCAGGACCAGAGGCGCCTCGGGGGAGACCCAGTACTTC
size: .
D: .
V: TRBV2
J: TRBJ2-5

CDR3: CASSGRGDYGYTF
DNA: TGTGCCAGCAGTGGCCGGGGGGACTATGGCTACACCTTC
size: .
D: .
V: TRBV2
J: TRBJ1-2

CDR3: CASRGGALKAGELFF
DNA: TGTGCCAGCAGGGGAGGGGCATTAAAAGCCGGGGAGCTGTTTTTT
size: .
D: TRBD2
V: TRBV6-6
J: TRBJ2-2

CDR3: CASSAGGGGGNQPQHF
DNA: TGTGCCAGTAGTGCCGGGGGAGGGGGAGGCAATCAGCCCCAGCATTTT
size: .
D: .
V: TRBV19
J: TRBJ1-5

CDR3: CASSLEAGSYEQYF
DNA: TGTGCCAGCAGCTTAGAAGCAGGGTCCTACGAGCAGTACTTC
size: .
D: .
V: TRBV7-2
J: TRBJ2-7

CDR3: CASSLHSNSNQPQHF
DNA: TGTGCCAGCAGCTTACACTCTAATAGCAATCAGCCCCAGCATTTT
size: .
D: .
V: TRBV5-5
J: TRBJ1-5

CDR3: CASSPRLGGGSNQPQHF
DNA: TGTGCCAGCAGCCCCCGATTGGGAGGTGGTAGCAATCAGCCCCAGCATTTT
size: .
D: .
V: TRBV7-2
J: TRBJ1-5

CDR3: CASNPHRPSSYEQYF
DNA: TGTGCCAGCAACCCCCACCGCCCGAGCTCCTACGAGCAGTACTTC
size: .
D: .
V: TRBV6-5
J: TRBJ2-7